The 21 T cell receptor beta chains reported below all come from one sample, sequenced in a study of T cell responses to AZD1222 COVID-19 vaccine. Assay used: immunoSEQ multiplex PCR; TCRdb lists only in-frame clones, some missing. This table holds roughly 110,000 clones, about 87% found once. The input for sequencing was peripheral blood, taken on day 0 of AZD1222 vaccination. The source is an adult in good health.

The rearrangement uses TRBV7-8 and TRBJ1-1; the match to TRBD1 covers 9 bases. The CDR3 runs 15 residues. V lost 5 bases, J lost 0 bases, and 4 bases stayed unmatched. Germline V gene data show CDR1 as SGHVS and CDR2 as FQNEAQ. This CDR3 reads CASSQRTGVNTEAFF. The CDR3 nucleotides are TGTGCCAGCAGCCAGAGGACAGGGGTGAACACTGAAGCTTTCTTT.

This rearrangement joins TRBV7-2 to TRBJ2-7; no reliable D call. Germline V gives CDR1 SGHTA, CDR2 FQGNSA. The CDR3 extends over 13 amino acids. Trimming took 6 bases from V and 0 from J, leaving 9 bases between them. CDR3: CASRMGSSYEQYF. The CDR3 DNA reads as TGTGCCAGCAGAATGGGCTCCTCCTACGAGCAGTACTTC.

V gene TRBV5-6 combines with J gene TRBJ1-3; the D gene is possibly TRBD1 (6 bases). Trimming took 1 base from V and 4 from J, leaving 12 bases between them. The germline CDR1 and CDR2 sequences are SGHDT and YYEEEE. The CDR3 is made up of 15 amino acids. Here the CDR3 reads CASSLRQVSGNTIYF. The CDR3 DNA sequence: TGTGCCAGCAGCTTGAGACAGGTCTCGGGAAACACCATATATTTT.

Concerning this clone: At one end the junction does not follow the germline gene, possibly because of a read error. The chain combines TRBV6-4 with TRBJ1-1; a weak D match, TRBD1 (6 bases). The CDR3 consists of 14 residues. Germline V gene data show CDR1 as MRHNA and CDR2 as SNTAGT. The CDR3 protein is CASIDPWDGGAAFF. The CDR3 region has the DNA TGTGCCAGCATTGACCCTTGGGATGGGGGCGCAGCTTTCTTT.

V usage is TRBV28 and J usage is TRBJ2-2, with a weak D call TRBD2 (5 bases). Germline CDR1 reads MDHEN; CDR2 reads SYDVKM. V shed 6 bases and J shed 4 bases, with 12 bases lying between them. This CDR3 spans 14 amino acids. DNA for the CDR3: TGTGCCAGCAGGAACGGACTCCCCACCGGGGAGCTGTTTTTT. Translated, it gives CASRNGLPTGELFF.

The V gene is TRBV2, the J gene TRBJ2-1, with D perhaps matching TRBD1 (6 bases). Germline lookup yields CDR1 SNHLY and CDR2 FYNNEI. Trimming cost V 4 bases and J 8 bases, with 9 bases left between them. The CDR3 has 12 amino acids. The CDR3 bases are TGTGCCAGCAGTGGACAGGTGGATGAGCAGTTCTTC. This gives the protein CASSGQVDEQFF.

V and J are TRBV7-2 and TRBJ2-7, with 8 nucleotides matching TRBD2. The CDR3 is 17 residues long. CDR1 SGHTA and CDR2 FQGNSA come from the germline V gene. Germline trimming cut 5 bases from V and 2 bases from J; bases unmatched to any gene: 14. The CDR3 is CASSDNGSGVETYEQYF. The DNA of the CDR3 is TGTGCCAGCAGCGACAATGGTAGCGGGGTTGAAACCTACGAGCAGTACTTC.

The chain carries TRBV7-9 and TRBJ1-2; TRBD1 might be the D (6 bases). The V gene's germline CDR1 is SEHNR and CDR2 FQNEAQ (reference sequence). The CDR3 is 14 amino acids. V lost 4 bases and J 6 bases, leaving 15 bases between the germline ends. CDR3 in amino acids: CASSSNIQGHGYTF. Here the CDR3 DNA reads TGTGCCAGCAGCTCGAACATACAGGGTCATGGCTACACCTTC.

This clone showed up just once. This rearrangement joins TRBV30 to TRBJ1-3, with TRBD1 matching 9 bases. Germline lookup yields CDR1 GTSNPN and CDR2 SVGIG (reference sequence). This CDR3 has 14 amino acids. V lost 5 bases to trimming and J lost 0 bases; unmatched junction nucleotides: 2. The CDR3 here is CAWGTGLSGNTIYF. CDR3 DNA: TGTGCCTGGGGGACAGGGCTCTCTGGAAACACCATATATTTT.

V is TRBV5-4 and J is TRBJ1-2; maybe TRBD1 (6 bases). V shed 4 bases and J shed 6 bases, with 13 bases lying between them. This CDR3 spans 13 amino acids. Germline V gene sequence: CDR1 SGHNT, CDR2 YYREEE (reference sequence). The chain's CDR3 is CASSQQGLDGYTF. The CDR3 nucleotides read TGTGCCAGCAGCCAACAGGGATTAGATGGCTACACCTTC.

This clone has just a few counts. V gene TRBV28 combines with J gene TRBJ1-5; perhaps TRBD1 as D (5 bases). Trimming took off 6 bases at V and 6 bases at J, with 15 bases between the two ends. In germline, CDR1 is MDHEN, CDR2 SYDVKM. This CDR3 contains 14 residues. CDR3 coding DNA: TGTGCCAGCAGCCGTGCGTGGGGCCCTCAGCCCCAGCATTTT. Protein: CASSRAWGPQPQHF.

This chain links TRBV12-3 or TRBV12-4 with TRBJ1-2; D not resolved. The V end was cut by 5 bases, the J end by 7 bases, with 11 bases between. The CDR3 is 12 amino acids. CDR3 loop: CASSTDGVGYTF. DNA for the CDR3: TGTGCCAGCAGTACTGACGGCGTTGGCTACACCTTC.

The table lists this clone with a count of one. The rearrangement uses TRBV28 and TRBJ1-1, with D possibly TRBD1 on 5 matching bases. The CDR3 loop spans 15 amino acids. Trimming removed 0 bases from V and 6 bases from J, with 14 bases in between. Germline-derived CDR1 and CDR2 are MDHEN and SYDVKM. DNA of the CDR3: TGTGCCAGCAGTTTATGGCAGGGCATCAAATCTGAAGCTTTCTTT. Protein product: CASSLWQGIKSEAFF.

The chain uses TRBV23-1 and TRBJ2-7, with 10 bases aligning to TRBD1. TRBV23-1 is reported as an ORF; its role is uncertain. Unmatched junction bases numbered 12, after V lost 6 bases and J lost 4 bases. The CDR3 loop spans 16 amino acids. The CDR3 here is CASRDYRDRGKYEQYF. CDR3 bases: TGCGCCAGCAGGGACTACCGGGACAGGGGAAAGTACGAGCAGTACTTC.

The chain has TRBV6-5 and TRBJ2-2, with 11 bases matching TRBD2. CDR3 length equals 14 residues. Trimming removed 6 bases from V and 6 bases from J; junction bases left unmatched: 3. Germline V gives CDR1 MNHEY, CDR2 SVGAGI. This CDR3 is CASSGLAGSGELFF. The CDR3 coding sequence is TGTGCCAGCAGCGGACTAGCGGGCTCCGGGGAGCTGTTTTTT.

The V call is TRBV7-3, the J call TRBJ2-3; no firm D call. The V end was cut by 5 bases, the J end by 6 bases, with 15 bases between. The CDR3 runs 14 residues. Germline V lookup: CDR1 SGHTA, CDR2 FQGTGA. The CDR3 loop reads CASSPSRRVDTQYF. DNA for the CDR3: TGTGCCAGCAGCCCTTCTCGCAGAGTGGATACGCAGTATTTT. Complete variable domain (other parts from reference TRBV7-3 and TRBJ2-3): GAGVSQTPSNKVTEKGKYVELRCDPISGHTALYWYRQSLGQGPEFLIYFQGTGAADDSGLPNDRFFAVRPEGSVSTLKIQRTERGDSAVYLCASSPSRRVDTQYFGPGTRLTVL.

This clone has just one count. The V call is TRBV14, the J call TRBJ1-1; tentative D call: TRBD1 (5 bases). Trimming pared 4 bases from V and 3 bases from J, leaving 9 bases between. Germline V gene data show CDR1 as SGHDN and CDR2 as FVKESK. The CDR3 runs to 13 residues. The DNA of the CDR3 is TGTGCCAGCAGCCGAGACAGATACACTGAAGCTTTCTTT. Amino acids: CASSRDRYTEAFF.

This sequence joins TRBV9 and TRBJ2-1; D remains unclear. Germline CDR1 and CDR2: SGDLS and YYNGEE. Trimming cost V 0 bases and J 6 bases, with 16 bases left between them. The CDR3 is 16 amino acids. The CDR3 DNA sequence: TGTGCCAGCAGCGTAGTAGAGTTTTCCCCCGCCAATGAGCAGTTCTTC. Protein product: CASSVVEFSPANEQFF.

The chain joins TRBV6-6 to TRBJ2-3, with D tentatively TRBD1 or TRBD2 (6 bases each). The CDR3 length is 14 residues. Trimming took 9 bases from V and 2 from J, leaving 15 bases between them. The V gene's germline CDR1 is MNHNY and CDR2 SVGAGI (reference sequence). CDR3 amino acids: CASRWGANTDTQYF. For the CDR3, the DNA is TGTGCCAGTCGCTGGGGGGCGAACACAGATACGCAGTATTTT.

CDR3 loop: CASSFRSSGQETQYF. The CDR3 bases are TGTGCCAGCAGCTTTCGGTCTAGCGGGCAAGAGACCCAGTACTTC. This chain links TRBV5-4 with TRBJ2-5; TRBD2 matches 8 bases. This CDR3 has 15 residues. Germline CDR1 and CDR2: SGHNT and YYREEE (reference sequence). The V gene end was trimmed by 2 bases and the J gene end by 2 bases; junction bases not matched to a gene: 5.

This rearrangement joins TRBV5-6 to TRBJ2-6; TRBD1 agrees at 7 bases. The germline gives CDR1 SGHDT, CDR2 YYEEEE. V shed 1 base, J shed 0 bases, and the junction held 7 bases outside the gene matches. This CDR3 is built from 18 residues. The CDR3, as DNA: TGTGCCAGCAGCTTGCTGACAGGGATAAACTCTGGGGCCAACGTCCTGACTTTC. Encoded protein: CASSLLTGINSGANVLTF.